This T cell receptor beta chain emerged from a study of cytomegalovirus exposure and HLA in healthy donors. TCRdb's table, derived via immunoSEQ multiplex PCR, lists solely in-frame clones and lacks some. The sample gives about 180,000 clones, roughly 86% of which show up once; approximately 2.6% is in the top ten. The CDR3 sequence is 15 residues long. Per the germline V gene, CDR1 is MNHEY and CDR2 is SVGAGI. The V end lost 0 bases, the J end lost 7 bases, and 15 bases lay between the germline ends. V gene TRBV6-5 combines with J gene TRBJ1-2; D is ambiguous. The specimen was PBMCs. The sequence came from a young man in good health and CMV-seropositive. CDR3 loop: CASSYSLALSGGYTF. The CDR3 DNA reads as TGTGCCAGCAGTTACTCACTGGCCCTTTCGGGTGGCTACACCTTC.